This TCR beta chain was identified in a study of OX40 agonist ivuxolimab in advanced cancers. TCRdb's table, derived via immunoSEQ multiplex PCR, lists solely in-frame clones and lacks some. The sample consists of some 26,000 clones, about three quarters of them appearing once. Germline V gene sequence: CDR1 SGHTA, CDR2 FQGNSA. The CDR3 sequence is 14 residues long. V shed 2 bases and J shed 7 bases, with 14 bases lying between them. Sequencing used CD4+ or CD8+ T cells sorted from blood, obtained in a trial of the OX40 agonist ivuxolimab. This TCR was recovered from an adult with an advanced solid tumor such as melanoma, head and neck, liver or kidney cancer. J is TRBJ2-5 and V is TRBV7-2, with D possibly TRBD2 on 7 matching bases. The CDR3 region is CASSLYRGAGTQYF. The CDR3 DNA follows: TGTGCCAGCAGCTTATATCGGGGGGCGGGGACCCAGTACTTC.